This note documents a single T cell receptor beta chain sequence. Its cognate antigen has yet to be identified. Base qualities are not at hand, and no much larger clone is one base apart. The CDR3 runs 16 residues from the cysteine to the phenylalanine. Here the CDR3 DNA is all that survives: 48 bases in frame from base 1. The data originate from a study of blood T cell repertoires in COVID-19 (dated by TCRdb to 2018 to 2020). For context, the study as a whole: The collaborator samples originated in the United States, Italy and Spain and spanned the acute and convalescent phases of COVID-19. The material from the prospective study consisted of cDNA or gDNA derived from T cells, B-cell-depleted T cells, or PBMCs. Subjects who had been exposed to COVID-19, were actively infected with it, or had recovered from it provided the deeply sampled blood TCRbeta repertoires that made up the dataset. A freely available public database, intended as a resource for researchers studying the immune response to SARS-CoV-2, is where the repertoires were released. Samples were obtained from the ongoing ImmuneRACE study (first 160 participants) and from roughly 1,300 subjects provided by 6 global collaborators. A de-identified subject ID, COVID-19 status, age in years and sex were almost always included in the sample metadata. Where available, HLA class I and class II types were taken from metadata supplied by the sample provider and were not determined by assay-based typing. Study-wide conclusions, independent of this receptor: Clinical and demographic metadata were provided uncurated, with the amount varying by source and participant.

The immunoSEQ Assay, a bias-controlled multiplex PCR, was used to amplify TCRbeta CDR3 regions from genomic DNA. The authors' analysis ran thus. The number of nucleated cells in each sample was estimated from the amplification of reference gene primers within the assay. To quantify the absolute abundance of each unique TCRbeta CDR3 rearrangement, sequence reads were collapsed and filtered. For each sample, productive Simpson clonality was calculated as the square root of Simpson's diversity index over productive rearrangements. The immuneACCESS repertoire file appears here via TCRdb, limited to in-frame rearrangements. These files lack a portion of the clones; in checked studies, under half of the deficit traces to unresolved V genes, and the cause of the others is not known. That table furnishes V, J and clone size, whereas the DNA furnished D and trimming. The sample records 200,000 to 250,000 clones, 86% of which are singletons. The top ten clonotypes cover 2.2% of the sample.

Each collaborating institution followed its own protocols to collect whole blood in K2EDTA tubes. Collaborator samples were shipped for TCRbeta analysis as frozen whole blood, isolated PBMCs, or DNA extracted from either sample type. The chain uses TRBV21-1 and TRBJ2-5; TRBD1, the table's D call, lacks a check against the DNA. TRBV21-1 is assigned pseudogene status. The sequenced sample consisted of peripheral blood. This clonotype originated in a woman aged 45-60 years with acute or convalescent COVID-19. The DNA reads as follows: TGTGCCAGCAGCAAAGTTGGGCGACAGGGACAAGAGACCCAGTACTTC. It specifies CASSKVGRQGQETQYF.